Presented here are 29 T cell receptor beta chains from one specimen sequenced in a study of beta chain features in type 1 diabetes. Study-level results: All four CD4+ subsets of Type 1 diabetes patients contained TCRB CDR3s that were moderately but significantly shorter.

TCRB transcripts that were expressed got sequenced, as all of the isolated RNA had been reverse transcribed. Sequencing used immunoSEQ multiplex PCR; TCRdb keeps in-frame clones, though not all of them. The sample lists around 250,000 clones, approximately 15% occurring once. No cognate antigen is known for these TCRs. Source material: naive CD4+ T cells from blood. These receptor sequences come from a man aged 25-45 years with type 1 diabetes.

The chain is built from TRBV5-4 and TRBJ1-2, with unresolved D. The V and J ends lost 0 bases and 6 bases respectively, with 9 bases between them. CDR1 and CDR2 from the germline V gene are SGHNT and YYREEE (reference sequence). This CDR3 comprises 13 residues. In nucleotides, the CDR3 is TGTGCCAGCAGCTTGGTACAGTGGGATGGCTACACCTTC. This translates into CASSLVQWDGYTF.

The chain couples TRBV29-1 to TRBJ2-1; TRBD1 is a possible D gene (5 bases). Between the trimmed V and J ends, which lost 4 bases and 9 bases, there was a span of 10 bases. The CDR3 contains 11 residues. Germline CDR1 and CDR2: SQVTM and ANQGSEA. The CDR3 region has the DNA TGCAGCGTTGGAGATCAGGGTGAGCAGTTCTTC. Amino acid sequence: CSVGDQGEQFF.

CDR3 sequence (DNA): TGTGCCAGTAGTATCACCCCCTATAGCAATCAGCCCCAGCATTTT. Its protein product is CASSITPYSNQPQHF. The rearrangement joins TRBV19 to TRBJ1-5; D ambiguous. The length of the CDR3 is 15 residues. V was clipped by 3 bases and J by 0 bases, with 9 bases between them. Germline V gives CDR1 LNHDA, CDR2 SQIVND (reference sequence).

DNA of the CDR3: TGTGCCAGCAGAACAGGGTCCGGGGAGACCCAGTACTTC. Translated, it gives CASRTGSGETQYF. The chain is built from TRBV2 and TRBJ2-5; D is possibly TRBD1 (6 bases). The CDR3 consists of 13 residues. Germline V gene lookup returns CDR1 SNHLY and CDR2 FYNNEI. Trimming cost V 6 bases and J 5 bases, with 13 bases left between them.

The chain is built from TRBV7-9 and TRBJ1-6, with a possible D match to TRBD1 (5 bases). With 2 bases removed from V and 0 bases from J, the gap between germline ends came to 8 bases. Germline V lookup: CDR1 SEHNR, CDR2 FQNEAQ (reference sequence). The CDR3 is 16 amino acids. CDR3 sequence: CASSLYQGSYNSPLHF. In DNA form, the CDR3 reads TGTGCCAGCAGCTTATATCAGGGCTCCTATAATTCACCCCTCCACTTT.

This chain joins TRBV29-1 and TRBJ2-3, with 7 bases aligning to TRBD1. CDR1 and CDR2 (germline): SQVTM, ANQGSEA. The CDR3 has 14 amino acids. The ends lost 5 bases at V and 0 bases at J; junction bases unmatched: 5. CDR3 DNA: TGCAGCGTTCCCCGGGACAGAAGCACAGATACGCAGTATTTT. Translating it yields CSVPRDRSTDTQYF.

This clone was picked up a small number of times. The CDR3 protein is CASSIVGQGLPRSFNEAFF. The CDR3 nucleotides read TGTGCCAGTAGTATTGTAGGACAGGGGTTGCCGCGATCCTTCAATGAAGCTTTCTTT. This chain connects TRBV19 to TRBJ1-1; TRBD1 matches 9 bases. Germline trimming cut 3 bases from V and 7 bases from J; bases unmatched to any gene: 21. The CDR3 covers 19 residues. Germline CDR1 and CDR2: LNHDA and SQIVND (reference sequence).

This clone was detected only a few times. V is TRBV9 and J is TRBJ1-1; no reliable D call. This CDR3 spans 15 amino acids. Germline CDR1 is SGDLS and CDR2 is YYNGEE. V was shortened by 3 bases and J by 3 bases, with 15 bases between the two germline ends. In DNA form, the CDR3 reads TGTGCCAGCAGCGCCCAAGGAGGGTGGTACACTGAAGCTTTCTTT. Its translation is CASSAQGGWYTEAFF. The full variable domain, completed using reference TRBV9 and TRBJ1-1, is DSGVTQTPKHLITATGQRVTLRCSPRSGDLSVYWYQQSLDQGLQFLIQYYNGEERAKGNILERFSAQQFPDLHSELNLSSLELGDSALYFCASSAQGGWYTEAFFGQGTRLTVV.

The chain joins TRBV6-5 to TRBJ1-2, with D possibly being TRBD1 (5 bases). Germline V gene data show CDR1 as MNHEY and CDR2 as SVGAGI. This CDR3 has 14 residues. Trimming took 5 bases from V and 8 from J, leaving 18 bases between them. CDR3 residues: CASSPQIGVEGYTF. The CDR3 nucleotides read TGTGCCAGCAGTCCCCAAATAGGGGTCGAGGGCTACACCTTC.

This clone has more than one count but fewer than ten. This chain uses TRBV19 with TRBJ2-3; 9 positions agree with TRBD1. CDR1 is LNHDA, CDR2 SQIVND, per germline (reference sequence). After removal of 8 bases from V and 5 bases from J, the junction contained 5 bases not matched to a gene. The CDR3 consists of 13 residues. The CDR3, as DNA: TGTGCCAGTGCAGACAGGGGGGGAGATACGCAGTATTTT. This translates into CASADRGGDTQYF.

This CDR3 is CASSRQGPEAFF. The CDR3 bases are TGTGCCAGCAGCCGACAGGGTCCTGAAGCTTTCTTT. The rearrangement joins TRBV6-6 to TRBJ1-1, with 7 bases fitting TRBD1. CDR1 and CDR2 from the germline V gene are MNHNY and SVGAGI (reference sequence). This CDR3 has 12 residues. After removal of 6 bases from V and 6 bases from J, the junction contained 4 bases not matched to a gene.

This chain connects TRBV7-9 to TRBJ2-2; 7 bases are a match to TRBD1. Per the germline V gene, CDR1 is SEHNR and CDR2 is FQNEAQ (reference sequence). The CDR3 consists of 16 residues. Unmatched junction bases numbered 6, after V lost 1 base and J lost 4 bases. This CDR3 reads CASSLVQGMSTGELFF. The CDR3 nucleotides are TGTGCCAGCAGCTTAGTACAGGGGATGTCCACCGGGGAGCTGTTTTTT.

The chain employs TRBV25-1 and TRBJ2-2; 8 nucleotides match TRBD2. In germline, CDR1 is MGHDK, CDR2 SYGVNS. The V and J ends lost 4 bases and 6 bases, in that order; junction bases with no gene match: 7. This CDR3 is 15 amino acids long. The CDR3 is CASSADGGAPGELFF. CDR3 nucleotide sequence: TGTGCCAGCAGTGCGGACGGGGGGGCCCCCGGGGAGCTGTTTTTT. The full variable domain, its missing parts supplied by reference TRBV25-1 and TRBJ2-2, is EADIYQTPRYLVIGTGKKITLECSQTMGHDKMYWYQQDPGMELHLIHYSYGVNSTEKGDLSSESTVSRIRTEHFPLTLESARPSHTSQYLCASSADGGAPGELFFGEGSRLTVL.

There are a few counts of this clone. V gene TRBV2 combines with J gene TRBJ1-1; D ambiguous. Germline-derived CDR1 and CDR2 are SNHLY and FYNNEI. This CDR3 is 14 amino acids long. Trimming pared 6 bases from V and 1 base from J, leaving 12 bases between. CDR3 loop: CASSLETGNTEAFF. The DNA for the CDR3 is TGTGCCAGCAGCCTCGAGACGGGGAACACTGAAGCTTTCTTT.

This clone appeared a few times. The rearrangement uses TRBV27 and TRBJ2-2, with D possibly TRBD1 on 6 matching bases. Germline CDR1 reads MNHEY; CDR2 reads SMNVEV (reference sequence). V gave up 6 bases and J gave up 4 bases, with 9 bases separating them. The CDR3 is made up of 13 amino acids. CDR3 sequence reads: CASSTGTTGELFF. The CDR3 region has the DNA TGTGCCAGCAGCACAGGGACCACCGGGGAGCTGTTTTTT.

The chain uses TRBV11-2 and TRBJ2-3, with a possible D match to TRBD2 (5 bases). The V end was cut by 5 bases, the J end by 6 bases, with 6 bases between. Germline loops: CDR1 SGHAT, CDR2 FQNNGV. The CDR3 has 11 amino acids. DNA of the CDR3: TGTGCCAGCAGCAGCGGCGATACGCAGTATTTT. This sequence encodes CASSSGDTQYF.

This clone has just a few counts. The chain has TRBV7-8 and TRBJ1-5, with unresolved D. The CDR3 consists of 15 residues. The germline gives CDR1 SGHVS, CDR2 FQNEAQ. The V and J ends lost 7 bases and 0 bases respectively, with 13 bases between them. CDR3 nucleotides: TGTGCCAGCACCCCCATTGGGCATAGCAATCAGCCCCAGCATTTT. Its protein is CASTPIGHSNQPQHF.

The chain employs TRBV29-1 and TRBJ1-2; TRBD1 is a possible D gene (5 bases). This CDR3 has 13 amino acids. Germline assignment: CDR1 SQVTM and CDR2 ANQGSEA. Trimming took off 4 bases at V and 3 bases at J, with 12 bases between the two ends. The CDR3, as DNA: TGCAGCGTTGTGGGGTTAGGGGACTATGGCTACACCTTC. Its protein product is CSVVGLGDYGYTF.

CDR3 protein: CASSLGTTREETQYF. DNA for the CDR3: TGTGCCAGCAGCTTAGGGACGACTAGAGAAGAGACCCAGTACTTC. This chain uses TRBV7-8 with TRBJ2-5; D might be TRBD2 (6 bases). Trimming stripped 1 base from V and 3 bases from J, with 12 bases between. The V gene's germline CDR1 is SGHVS and CDR2 FQNEAQ. The CDR3 runs 15 residues. Complete variable domain (other parts from reference TRBV7-8 and TRBJ2-5): GAGVSQSPRYKVAKRGQDVALRCDPISGHVSLFWYQQALGQGPEFLTYFQNEAQLDKSGLPSDRFFAERPEGSVSTLKIQRTQQEDSAVYLCASSLGTTREETQYFGPGTRLLVL.

The gene calls are TRBV5-6 and TRBJ1-1; TRBD1 agrees at 8 bases. CDR1 SGHDT and CDR2 YYEEEE come from the germline V gene. V lost 4 bases, J lost 6 bases, and 8 bases stayed unmatched. This CDR3 spans 14 amino acids. The DNA of the CDR3 is TGTGCCAGCAGCCAAAGACAGGGGCTGTCTGAAGCTTTCTTT. This encodes CASSQRQGLSEAFF.

The table lists this clone with a few counts. The chain has TRBV5-1 and TRBJ1-1, with D possibly being TRBD1 (5 bases). This CDR3 is 14 amino acids long. Between the trimmed V and J ends, which lost 0 bases and 5 bases, there was a span of 11 bases. The V gene's germline CDR1 is SGHRS and CDR2 YFSETQ. The DNA for the CDR3 is TGCGCCAGCAGCTTGGGGCAGGGATGGACTGAAGCTTTCTTT. Translation gives CASSLGQGWTEAFF.

This clone was counted between two and nine times. V usage is TRBV7-9 and J usage is TRBJ2-4; D may be TRBD2 (5 bases). This CDR3 has 13 amino acids. Germline V gene lookup returns CDR1 SEHNR and CDR2 FQNEAQ (reference sequence). V was shortened by 5 bases and J by 0 bases, with 5 bases between the two germline ends. CDR3 bases: TGTGCCAGCAGCGGACTAGCCAAAAACATTCAGTACTTC. As protein: CASSGLAKNIQYF.

The table lists this clone with a few counts. The V gene is TRBV6-1, the J gene TRBJ1-2; 7 bases map to TRBD1. Trimming took 6 bases from V and 4 from J; bases not matched to a gene: 8. This CDR3 spans 14 amino acids. Germline CDR1 MNHNS, CDR2 SASEGT. The CDR3 here is CASRVTGKGYGYTF. The CDR3 DNA reads as TGTGCCAGCAGAGTGACAGGGAAGGGCTATGGCTACACCTTC.

The sample holds a few counts of this clone. The J gene is TRBJ1-2, the V gene TRBV6-5; 10 nucleotides agree with TRBD1. The CDR3 runs 15 residues. The junction had 7 bases not matched to a gene; V was cut back by 4 bases and J by 5 bases. Germline values: CDR1 MNHEY, CDR2 SVGAGI. This chain's CDR3 is CASSWTGGSWYGYTF. CDR3 in DNA: TGTGCCAGCAGTTGGACAGGGGGTTCATGGTATGGCTACACCTTC.

This clone was detected once. The V gene is TRBV6-6, the J gene TRBJ1-2; D perhaps matches TRBD1 (5 bases). Germline assignment: CDR1 MNHNY and CDR2 SVGAGI (reference sequence). This CDR3 spans 15 amino acids. The ends were cut back, 6 bases at V and 4 bases at J, with 18 bases in the middle. The CDR3, as DNA: TGTGCCAGCAGCCCGTTAAGGGGCGAAGGCTATGGCTACACCTTC. Its translation is CASSPLRGEGYGYTF.

This clone has more than one count but fewer than ten. This sample includes further DNA sequences coding for the same CDR3. The chain has TRBV9 and TRBJ2-3; D perhaps matches TRBD2 (5 bases). The CDR3 totals 14 residues. The ends were cut back, 0 bases at V and 2 bases at J, with 7 bases in the middle. Germline V gene sequence: CDR1 SGDLS, CDR2 YYNGEE. For the CDR3, the DNA is TGTGCCAGCAGCGTAGGAGGGTTCACAGATACGCAGTATTTT. Translated, it gives CASSVGGFTDTQYF.

J is TRBJ1-4 and V is TRBV11-1; D gene ambiguous. This CDR3 spans 14 amino acids. Germline CDR1 reads SGHAT; CDR2 reads FQDESV (reference sequence). The V and J ends lost 5 bases and 2 bases respectively, with 9 bases between them. The CDR3 here is CASSITGTNEKLFF. CDR3 coding DNA: TGTGCCAGCAGCATCACCGGGACTAATGAAAAACTGTTTTTT.

This clone has just a few counts. The chain carries TRBV11-2 and TRBJ2-1; 11 bases match TRBD2. Germline loops: CDR1 SGHAT, CDR2 FQNNGV. The trim removed 4 bases at V and 15 bases at J, leaving 8 bases unmatched. CDR3 size: 13 residues. The CDR3: CASSSRLAGSLFF. The CDR3 DNA is TGTGCCAGCAGCTCCCGACTAGCGGGGAGCCTGTTCTTC.

The chain combines TRBV27 with TRBJ2-7, with TRBD1 matching over 7 bases. The CDR3 length is 12 residues. Germline V gives CDR1 MNHEY, CDR2 SMNVEV (reference sequence). J gave up 7 bases and V 6 bases, and 6 bases lay outside the gene matches. CDR3 loop: CASRTGFGEQYF. CDR3 nucleotides: TGTGCCAGCAGGACAGGGTTCGGGGAGCAGTACTTC.